Included here is one TCR beta chain sequence, with context. The sample belongs to a study of technical replicates of blood from a few donors. Here immunoSEQ multiplex PCR was the method, and the copy in TCRdb shows in-frame clones only, minus some. The data contain about 67,000 clones, more than 95% of them seen just once; the ten biggest clones take up approximately 0.17%. The sample comprised T cells isolated from PBMCs. This receptor was obtained from a human donor in good health.

The CDR3 loop reads CSVASSSGSTDTQYF. The CDR3 nucleotides read TGCAGCGTTGCGTCTTCTAGCGGAAGCACAGATACGCAGTATTTT. The genes are TRBV29-1 and TRBJ2-3; 7 bases match TRBD2. The CDR3 is 15 amino acids. Losses at the gene ends were 4 bases for V and 0 bases for J; bases not matched to a gene: 7. From germline, CDR1 is SQVTM and CDR2 ANQGSEA.